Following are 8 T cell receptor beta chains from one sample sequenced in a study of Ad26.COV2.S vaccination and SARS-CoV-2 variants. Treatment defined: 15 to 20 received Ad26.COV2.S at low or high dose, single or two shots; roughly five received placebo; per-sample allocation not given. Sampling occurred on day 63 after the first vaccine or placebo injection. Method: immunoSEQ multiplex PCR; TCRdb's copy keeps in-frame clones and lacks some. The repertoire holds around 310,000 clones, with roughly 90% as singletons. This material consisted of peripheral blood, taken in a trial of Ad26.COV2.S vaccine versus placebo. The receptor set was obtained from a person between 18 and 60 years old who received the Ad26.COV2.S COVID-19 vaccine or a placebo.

CDR3 sequence reads: CASSLDLGRGDYGYTF. CDR3 DNA sequence: TGTGCCAGCAGCTTAGATTTAGGCAGGGGTGACTATGGCTACACCTTC. This rearrangement joins TRBV11-2 to TRBJ1-2, with a possible D match to TRBD1 (6 bases). Germline loops: CDR1 SGHAT, CDR2 FQNNGV. V dropped 0 bases and J dropped 3 bases, with 14 bases sitting between them. The CDR3 sequence is 16 residues long.

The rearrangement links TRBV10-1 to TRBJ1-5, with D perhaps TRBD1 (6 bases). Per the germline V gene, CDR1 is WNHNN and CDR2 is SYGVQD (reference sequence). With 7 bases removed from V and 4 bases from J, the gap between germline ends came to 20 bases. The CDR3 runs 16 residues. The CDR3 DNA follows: TGCGCCAGCATTCCTCCGCCCAACAGGGTTAATCAGCCCCAGCATTTT. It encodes CASIPPPNRVNQPQHF.

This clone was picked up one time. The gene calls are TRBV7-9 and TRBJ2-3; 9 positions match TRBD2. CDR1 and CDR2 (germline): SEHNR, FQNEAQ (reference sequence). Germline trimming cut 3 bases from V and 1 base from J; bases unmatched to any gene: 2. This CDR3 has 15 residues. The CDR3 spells CASSLGLARTDTQYF. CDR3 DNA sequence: TGTGCCAGCAGCTTGGGACTAGCCCGCACAGATACGCAGTATTTT.

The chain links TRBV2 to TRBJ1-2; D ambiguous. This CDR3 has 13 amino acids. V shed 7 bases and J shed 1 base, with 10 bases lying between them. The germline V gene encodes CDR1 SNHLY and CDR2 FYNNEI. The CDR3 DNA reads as TGTGCCAGCACGAGAGGGCTTAACTATGGCTACACCTTC. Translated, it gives CASTRGLNYGYTF.

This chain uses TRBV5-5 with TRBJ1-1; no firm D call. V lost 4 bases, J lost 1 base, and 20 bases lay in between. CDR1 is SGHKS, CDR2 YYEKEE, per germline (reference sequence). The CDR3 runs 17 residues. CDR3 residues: CASSPRSGLIGNTEAFF. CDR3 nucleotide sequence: TGTGCCAGCAGCCCTCGGTCAGGACTTATAGGGAACACTGAAGCTTTCTTT.

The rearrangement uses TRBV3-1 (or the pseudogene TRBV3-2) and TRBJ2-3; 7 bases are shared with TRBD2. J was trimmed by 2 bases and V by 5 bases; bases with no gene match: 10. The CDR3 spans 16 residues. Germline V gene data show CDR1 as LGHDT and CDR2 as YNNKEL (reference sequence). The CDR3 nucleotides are TGTGCCAGCAGCGATGGACTAGGCCGAAACACAGATACGCAGTATTTT. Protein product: CASSDGLGRNTDTQYF.

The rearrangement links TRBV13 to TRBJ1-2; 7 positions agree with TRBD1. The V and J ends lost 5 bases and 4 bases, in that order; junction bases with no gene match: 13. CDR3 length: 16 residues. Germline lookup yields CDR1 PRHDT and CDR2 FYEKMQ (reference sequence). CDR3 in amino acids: CASSPRNYRGSYGYTF. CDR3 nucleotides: TGTGCCAGCAGCCCGAGAAATTACAGGGGATCCTATGGCTACACCTTC.

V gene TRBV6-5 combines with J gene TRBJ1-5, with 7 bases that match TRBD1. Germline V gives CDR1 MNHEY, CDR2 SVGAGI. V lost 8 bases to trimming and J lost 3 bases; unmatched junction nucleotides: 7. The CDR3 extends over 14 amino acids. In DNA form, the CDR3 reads TGTGCCAGCGCGTCGACAGGGAACAATCAGCCCCAGCATTTT. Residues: CASASTGNNQPQHF.